This T cell receptor (beta chain) came from a study of control samples from healthy donors and cancer patients. The CDR3 is 15 amino acids. Germline V gene data show CDR1 as LNHDA and CDR2 as SQIVND (reference sequence). Trimming removed 1 base at V and 4 bases at J, with 13 bases between. About this clone itself: Other nucleotide sequences in the sample specify the same CDR3.

Assay: immunoSEQ multiplex PCR; the TCRdb copy retains only in-frame clones and omits some. Its table lists about 200,000 clones. This clonotype was obtained from a woman in her 30s in good health. This chain uses TRBV19 with TRBJ1-2, with a possible D match to TRBD1 (6 bases). Sequencing was performed on blood. The DNA for the CDR3 is TGTGCCAGTAGTATAGGAGGAGGGGGATCCTATGGCTACACCTTC. It specifies CASSIGGGGSYGYTF.